Below, 20 T cell receptor beta chains from the same sample are listed, as sequenced in a study of human T cells and chemical hapten exposure. TCRdb reprocessed the RACE reads via MiXCR and lists one record per CDR3 protein. The data hold 350,000 to 400,000 distinct CDR3 sequences, with approximately 5% observed a single time. Time point specified: pre-sensitization, week 0. Treatment defined: therapeutic diphenylcyclopropenone sensitization with weekly scalp DPC. The sequenced sample was whole blood, obtained in connection with sensitization to the hapten diphenylcyclopropenone (DPC). The receptors shown here come from a woman in her forties or fifties with alopecia areata. Some clones in this sample may be carry-over from other donors' samples.

This clonotype occurred a few times. The genes are TRBV12-2 and TRBJ2-7; the D call of TRBD1 is as the table states it, not checked on the DNA. TRBV12-2 is given as a pseudogene. This CDR3 has 18 residues. The CDR3 region is CASRRDRRPRKSSYEQYF. In nucleotides, the CDR3 is TGTGCAAGTCGCCGGGACAGGCGACCGAGAAAGAGCTCCTACGAGCAGTACTTC.

This clonotype was counted a few times. CDR3 region: CASSPRRLADEQYF. The CDR3 DNA reads as TGCGCCAGCAGCCCACGTAGACTAGCGGACGAGCAGTACTTC. This chain joins TRBV5-1 and TRBJ2-7, with 9 bases that match TRBD2. The germline V gene has CDR1 SGHRS and CDR2 YFSETQ. The CDR3 loop spans 14 amino acids. Losses at the gene ends were 4 bases for V and 5 bases for J; bases not matched to a gene: 7.

This clonotype has just a few counts. The chain carries TRBV11-1 and TRBJ1-2; D unclear. The CDR3 contains 13 residues. Trimming cost V 7 bases and J 6 bases, with 15 bases left between them. From germline, CDR1 is SGHAT and CDR2 FQDESV (reference sequence). CDR3 amino acids: CASTDGSTDGYTF. The CDR3 DNA reads TGTGCCAGCACCGATGGGTCAACGGATGGCTACACCTTC.

This clonotype was observed many times. The CDR3 sequence: CAWIRGHSGSTDTQYF. CDR3 DNA: TGTGCCTGGATCCGCGGTCATAGCGGGAGCACAGATACGCAGTATTTT. The rearrangement joins TRBV30 to TRBJ2-3; TRBD2 matches at 7 bases. The trim removed 4 bases at V and 0 bases at J, leaving 10 bases unmatched. CDR1 is GTSNPN and CDR2 is SVGIG in the germline V gene (reference sequence). The CDR3 totals 16 residues.

This clonotype has more than one count but fewer than ten. This chain links TRBV5-4 with TRBJ1-1; TRBD1 might be the D (6 bases). The CDR3 spans 13 residues. Trimming took off 7 bases at V and 1 base at J, with 11 bases between the two ends. In germline, CDR1 is SGHNT, CDR2 YYREEE (reference sequence). The CDR3 DNA reads as TGTGCCAGCTCCGGACAGAGGAACACTGAAGCTTTCTTT. Translation: CASSGQRNTEAFF.

This clonotype has at least ten counts. The genes are TRBV7-9 and TRBJ1-4, with 10 bases lining up with TRBD1. The length of the CDR3 is 16 residues. Trimming at V came to 4 bases and at J to 6 bases, leaving 8 bases not matched to a gene. CDR1 and CDR2 (germline): SEHNR, FQNEAQ (reference sequence). In DNA form, the CDR3 reads TGTGCCAGCAGCTCGACAGGGGGCGACGTAGATGAAAAACTGTTTTTT. It encodes CASSSTGGDVDEKLFF.

This chain uses TRBV10-3 with TRBJ1-1; 8 bases line up with TRBD1. J was trimmed by 8 bases and V by 10 bases; bases with no gene match: 15. CDR1 is ENHRY, CDR2 SYGVKD, per germline. The CDR3 spans 14 residues. CDR3 sequence reads: CATHRDRPILEAFF. The CDR3 DNA is TGTGCCACCCACCGGGACAGGCCCATTTTGGAAGCTTTCTTT.

This clonotype was observed a handful of times. The chain carries TRBV28 and TRBJ2-3, with a tentative D call TRBD1 (6 bases). This CDR3 is built from 14 residues. The germline V gene encodes CDR1 MDHEN and CDR2 SYDVKM. The CDR3 here is CATTGPTVGDTQYF. Written as DNA, the CDR3 is TGTGCTACGACAGGCCCCACGGTTGGAGATACGCAGTATTTT.

V usage is TRBV3-1 and J usage is TRBJ2-2, with 7 positions matching TRBD1. V was clipped by 3 bases and J by 2 bases; unmatched bases: 3. The CDR3 length is 15 residues. Germline CDR1 and CDR2: LGHDT and YNNKEL (reference sequence). The CDR3 bases are TGTGCCAGCAGCCATGGGACAGTAAACACCGGGGAGCTGTTTTTT. Its protein product is CASSHGTVNTGELFF.

This clonotype was detected ten times or more. This sequence joins TRBV20-1 and TRBJ2-3; maybe TRBD2 (5 bases). This CDR3 spans 13 amino acids. V lost 6 bases, J lost 2 bases, and 12 bases lay in between. Looked up from germline, CDR1 is DFQATT and CDR2 is SNEGSKA (reference sequence). CDR3 sequence: CSALDGLTDTQYF. Written as DNA, the CDR3 is TGCAGTGCCCTAGACGGACTCACAGATACGCAGTATTTT.

This clonotype was seen at least ten times. This chain uses TRBV5-4 with TRBJ2-7, with TRBD2 as a possible D gene (6 bases). CDR1 and CDR2 from the germline V gene are SGHNT and YYREEE (reference sequence). V was cut by 4 bases and J by 6 bases, with 14 bases left in between. The CDR3 contains 13 residues. CDR3 residues: CASSLEGYVEQYF. In DNA form, the CDR3 reads TGTGCCAGCAGCCTGGAGGGGTATGTCGAGCAGTACTTC.

V gene TRBV7-9 combines with J gene TRBJ1-5; D call uncertain. The CDR3 length is 14 residues. The germline V and J ends were trimmed by 5 bases and 0 bases, with 8 bases remaining between them. CDR1 SEHNR and CDR2 FQNEAQ come from the germline V gene (reference sequence). The CDR3 here is CASSRTNSNQPQHF. The CDR3 DNA is TGTGCCAGCAGCCGGACGAATAGCAATCAGCCCCAGCATTTT.

This clonotype was counted between two and nine times. The J gene is TRBJ2-3, the V gene TRBV5-4; D is undetermined. Germline-derived CDR1 and CDR2 are SGHNT and YYREEE (reference sequence). Trimming removed 5 bases at V and 7 bases at J, with 11 bases between. The CDR3 is 12 amino acids. CDR3 amino acids: CASSSALNTQYF. CDR3 nucleotide sequence: TGTGCCAGCAGTTCAGCGTTGAATACGCAGTATTTT.

Only a few counts were recorded for this clonotype. This chain links TRBV30 with TRBJ2-3; D is uncertain. V was cut by 2 bases and J by 5 bases, with 20 bases left in between. Germline loops: CDR1 GTSNPN, CDR2 SVGIG (reference sequence). This CDR3 is 16 amino acids long. CDR3 residues: CAWSRPAEVGGDTQYF. CDR3 bases: TGTGCCTGGAGTCGTCCGGCCGAGGTGGGCGGAGATACGCAGTATTTT. Complete variable domain (other parts from reference TRBV30 and TRBJ2-3): SQTIHQWPATLVQPVGSPLSLECTVEGTSNPNLYWYRQAAGRGLQLLFYSVGIGQISSEVPQNLSASRPQDRQFILSSKKLLLSDSGFYLCAWSRPAEVGGDTQYFGPGTRLTVL.

This clonotype appeared a few times. The V gene is TRBV6-2 or TRBV6-3, the J gene TRBJ2-1; TRBD2 matches at 12 bases. V lost 0 bases and J lost 7; bases outside the gene matches: 7. The germline V gene encodes CDR1 MNHEY and CDR2 SVGEGT. The CDR3 sequence is 17 residues long. The CDR3 spells CASSYSPTSGRFNEQFF. CDR3 nucleotide sequence: TGTGCCAGCAGTTACTCACCTACTAGCGGGAGGTTTAATGAGCAGTTCTTC.

The J gene is TRBJ2-4, the V gene TRBV20-1; no reliable D call. The ends were cut back, 6 bases at V and 0 bases at J, with 12 bases in the middle. CDR3 length equals 14 residues. Germline CDR1 is DFQATT and CDR2 is SNEGSKA (reference sequence). CDR3 DNA sequence: TGCAGTGCCCCCGGACGAGGAGCCAAAAACATTCAGTACTTC. As protein: CSAPGRGAKNIQYF.

The chain is built from TRBV19 and TRBJ2-5; perhaps TRBD2 as D (5 bases). Germline V CDR1 and CDR2: LNHDA, SQIVND (reference sequence). The CDR3 extends over 15 amino acids. Trimming cost V 2 bases and J 7 bases, with 17 bases left between them. This CDR3 reads CASSIPGPFRGTQYF. In DNA, the CDR3 is TGTGCCAGTAGTATACCCGGACCTTTTCGGGGGACCCAGTACTTC.

The chain recombines TRBV24-1 with TRBJ2-3; no firm D call. This CDR3 spans 14 amino acids. The V and J ends lost 5 bases and 0 bases respectively, with 8 bases between them. Germline CDR1 is KGHDR and CDR2 is SFDVKD. CDR3 amino acids: CATSGLGSTDTQYF. The CDR3 coding sequence is TGTGCCACCAGTGGCCTTGGTAGCACAGATACGCAGTATTTT.

This chain connects TRBV20-1 to TRBJ2-5, with 10 positions matching TRBD1. Germline V gene lookup returns CDR1 DFQATT and CDR2 SNEGSKA (reference sequence). This CDR3 region has 15 residues. The trim removed 0 bases at V and 2 bases at J, leaving 3 bases unmatched. DNA for the CDR3: TGCAGTGCTAGAGATTTGGACAGGGGGCAAGAGACCCAGTACTTC. Protein: CSARDLDRGQETQYF.

The chain joins TRBV10-2 to TRBJ2-3; 9 nucleotides agree with TRBD2. Unmatched junction bases numbered 6, after V lost 2 bases and J lost 6 bases. The CDR3 consists of 15 residues. Germline assignment: CDR1 WSHSY and CDR2 SAAADI. The CDR3 is CASSEGLAPSDTQYF. The CDR3 coding sequence is TGCGCCAGCAGTGAGGGACTAGCGCCGTCGGATACGCAGTATTTT.